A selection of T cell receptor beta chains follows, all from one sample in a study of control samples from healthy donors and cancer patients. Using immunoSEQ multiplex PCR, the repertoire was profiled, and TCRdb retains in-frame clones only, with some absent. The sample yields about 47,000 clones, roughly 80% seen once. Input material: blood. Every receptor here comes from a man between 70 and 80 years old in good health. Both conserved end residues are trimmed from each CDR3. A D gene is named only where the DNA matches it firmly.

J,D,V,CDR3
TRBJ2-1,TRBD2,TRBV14,ASSQGLAGPYNEQF
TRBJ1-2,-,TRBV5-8,ASSLGQGHYGYT
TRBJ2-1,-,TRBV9,ASSSLFRTRSYNEQF
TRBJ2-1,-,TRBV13,ASSSPRRNRYNEQF
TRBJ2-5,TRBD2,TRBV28,ASSLSFAGEGETQY
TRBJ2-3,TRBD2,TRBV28,ASGWGGSTDTQY
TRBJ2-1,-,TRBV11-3,ASTPGRSSNEQF
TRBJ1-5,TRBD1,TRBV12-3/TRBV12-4,ASSTGTAQSQH
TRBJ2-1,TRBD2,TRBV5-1,ASSRGLAGGGYNEQF
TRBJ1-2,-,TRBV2,ASSGTGTFNGYT
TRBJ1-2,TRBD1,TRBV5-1,ASSMMAQGAVRGYT
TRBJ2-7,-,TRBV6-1,ASSDAGPSREQY
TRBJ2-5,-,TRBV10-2,ASSRSGQETQY
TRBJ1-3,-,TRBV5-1,ASSLAESRGNTIY
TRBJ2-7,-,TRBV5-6,ASSFYQEQY
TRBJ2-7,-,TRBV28,ATESRGRRYEQY
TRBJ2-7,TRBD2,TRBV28,ATRRGGGYEQY
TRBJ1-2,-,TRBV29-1,SVVLPNYGYT
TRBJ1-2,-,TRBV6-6,ASSLLGQGTNYGYT
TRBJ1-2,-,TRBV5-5,ASSLAQGYGYT
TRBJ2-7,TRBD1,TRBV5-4,ASSLQGSRAEQY
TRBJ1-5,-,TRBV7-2,ASSLEGSNQPQH
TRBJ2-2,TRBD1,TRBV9,ASSGGQGTAGELF
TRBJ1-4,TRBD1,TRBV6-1,ASSGTGTTGLRATNEKLF
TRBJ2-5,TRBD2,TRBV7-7,ASSRGLAGQETQY
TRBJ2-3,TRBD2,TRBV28,ASSSPSGGGDTQY
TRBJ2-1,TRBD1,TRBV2,ASSRQGALVAEQF
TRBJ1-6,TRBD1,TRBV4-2,ASSPPAGGQGNSPLH
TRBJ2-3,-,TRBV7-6,ASSLSAGNTPDTQY
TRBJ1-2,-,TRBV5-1,ASSTLQGNYGYT
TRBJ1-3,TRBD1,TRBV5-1,ASSPAGGLSGNTIY
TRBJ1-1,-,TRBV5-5,ASTGVTEAF
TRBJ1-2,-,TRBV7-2,ASSSTGRTGGYT
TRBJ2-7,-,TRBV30,AWSLGGSSYEQY
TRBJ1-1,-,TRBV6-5,ASRRLVNTEAF
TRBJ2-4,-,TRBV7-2,ASSLETGSAKNIQY
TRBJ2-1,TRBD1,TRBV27,ASRLTGRESNEQF
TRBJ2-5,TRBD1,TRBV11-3,ASSPRDRVRETQY
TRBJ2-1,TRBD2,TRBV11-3,ASSHGREEQF
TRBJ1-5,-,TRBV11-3,ASSITRVSNQPQH